These 25 T cell receptor beta chains were all obtained from the same sample, sequenced in a study of HIV-infected patients and healthy controls. Follow-up blood was drawn about 14 weeks, roughly three months, after antiretroviral therapy began. The repertoire came from unfractionated whole blood and reflected all unsorted peripheral T cells. Alpha and beta constant-region primers primed reverse transcription of about 500 ng RNA. Each of the alpha and beta chains got its own library through chain-specific third strand synthesis with indices. One entry per CDR3 protein, called by TCRdb with MiXCR from the 5' RACE reads. The profile covers about 3,800 distinct CDR3 sequences, with about 8% appearing a single time and approximately 18% taken by the ten largest. The source material was blood, sampled during antiretroviral therapy. These receptors were obtained from an adult with HIV infection.

Relative to its sample, this clonotype is medium-sized (0.01 to 0.1%). The chain joins TRBV2 to TRBJ1-3; D not resolved. CDR3 size: 16 residues. Deletions cut 4 bases from V and 0 bases from J, with 13 bases between. Germline CDR1 reads SNHLY; CDR2 reads FYNNEI. The CDR3 DNA follows: TGTGCCAGCAGTGGGTCCGGGAAGGTCTCTGGAAACACCATATATTTT. Translating it yields CASSGSGKVSGNTIYF.

This clonotype is termed medium-sized. The chain joins TRBV11-2 to TRBJ2-3; D may be TRBD2 (6 bases). The CDR3 loop spans 15 amino acids. Deletions cut 4 bases from V and 2 bases from J, with 13 bases between. The germline V gene encodes CDR1 SGHAT and CDR2 FQNNGV. CDR3 in DNA: TGTGCCAGCAGCTCTACTAGCTCCCCCACAGATACGCAGTATTTT. Its protein product is CASSSTSSPTDTQYF.

The J gene is TRBJ1-1, the V gene TRBV6-2 or TRBV6-3; TRBD1 matches 7 bases. J lost 6 bases, V lost 2 bases, and 12 bases had no gene match. The germline V gene encodes CDR1 MNHEY and CDR2 SVGEGT. The CDR3 sequence is 16 residues long. The CDR3 region has the DNA TGTGCCAGCAGTTACATCCCCGGCAGGGGGATCTCTGAAGCTTTCTTT. Translation: CASSYIPGRGISEAFF.

In this sample, this clonotype turned up many times. J is TRBJ2-2 and V is TRBV10-3; TRBD1 matches 8 bases. Germline V CDR1 and CDR2: ENHRY, SYGVKD. The CDR3 contains 16 residues. V shed 9 bases and J 5 bases; nucleotides not matched to a gene: 14. As DNA, the CDR3 is TGTGCCATTAGGGACGACAGGGGAAGGACGACCGGGGAGCTGTTTTTT. Translation: CAIRDDRGRTTGELFF.

The V and J genes are TRBV4-1 and TRBJ2-1; 8 nucleotides agree with TRBD2. This CDR3 region has 17 residues. Trimming at V came to 0 bases and at J to 7 bases, leaving 11 bases not matched to a gene. Germline V CDR1 and CDR2: MGHRA, YSYEKL. The CDR3 reads CASSQDQGRGAWNEQFF. The CDR3 nucleotides read TGCGCCAGCAGCCAAGATCAGGGGCGGGGGGCGTGGAATGAGCAGTTCTTC.

This clonotype was seen only a few times. V gene TRBV4-3 combines with J gene TRBJ2-1; no definite D call. Germline lookup yields CDR1 LGHNA and CDR2 YSLEER. There are 17 residues in the CDR3. Trimming removed 2 bases at V and 0 bases at J, with 14 bases between. The CDR3 region has the DNA TGCGCCAGCAGCCAACCGTCAGAGGATAGCTCCTACAATGAGCAGTTCTTC. Translation: CASSQPSEDSSYNEQFF.

By frequency in the sample, this clonotype is medium-sized. This rearrangement joins TRBV20-1 to TRBJ2-7; the match to TRBD2 covers 12 bases. This CDR3 contains 16 residues. Trimming cost V 3 bases and J 0 bases; bases outside gene matches: 6. Germline loops: CDR1 DFQATT, CDR2 SNEGSKA (reference sequence). The CDR3 spells CSASGLAGFSSYEQYF. In DNA, the CDR3 is TGCAGTGCTAGTGGACTAGCGGGGTTTAGCTCCTACGAGCAGTACTTC.

By its share, this clonotype is medium-sized. The gene calls are TRBV4-1 and TRBJ2-1; D is ambiguous. The germline CDR1 and CDR2 sequences are MGHRA and YSYEKL. V lost 3 bases, J lost 6 bases, and 6 bases lay in between. There are 12 residues in the CDR3. The CDR3 protein is CASSQTGNEQFF. The CDR3 region has the DNA TGCGCCAGCAGCCAGACTGGCAATGAGCAGTTCTTC.

J is TRBJ1-2 and V is TRBV5-1; D remains unclear. The V and J ends lost 4 bases and 0 bases respectively, with 22 bases between them. Germline assignment: CDR1 SGHRS and CDR2 YFSETQ. This CDR3 is 18 amino acids long. The CDR3 sequence is CASSPGLLGIDPNYGYTF. The CDR3 DNA sequence: TGCGCCAGCAGCCCTGGGTTGTTGGGGATCGATCCTAACTATGGCTACACCTTC. Supplemented by reference TRBV5-1 and TRBJ1-2, the full variable domain reads KAGVTQTPRYLIKTRGQQVTLSCSPISGHRSVSWYQQTPGQGLQFLFEYFSETQRNKGNFPGRFSGRQFSNSRSEMNVSTLELGDSALYLCASSPGLLGIDPNYGYTFGSGTRLTVV.

This clonotype is medium-sized. The chain carries TRBV6-2 or TRBV6-3 and TRBJ1-6, with D uncertain. Germline V lookup: CDR1 MNHEY, CDR2 SVGEGT. CDR3 length: 12 residues. With 5 bases removed from V and 7 bases from J, the gap between germline ends came to 6 bases. The chain's CDR3 is CASSPGNSPLHF. The DNA for the CDR3 is TGTGCCAGCAGTCCGGGGAATTCACCCCTCCACTTT.

The CDR3 reads CASSYGPGTNQPQHF. DNA of the CDR3: TGTGCCAGCAGTTACGGCCCGGGAACCAATCAGCCCCAGCATTTT. The chain combines TRBV6-5 with TRBJ1-5; no clear D. Germline values: CDR1 MNHEY, CDR2 SVGAGI. The CDR3 consists of 15 residues. Deletions cut 2 bases from V and 3 bases from J, with 11 bases between.

A few counts support this clonotype. This sequence joins TRBV12-3 or TRBV12-4 and TRBJ1-2; the D gene is possibly TRBD1 (5 bases). V lost 6 bases and J 4 bases, leaving 15 bases between the germline ends. This CDR3 is 14 amino acids long. The CDR3 sequence is CASSPGGAGYGYTF. The CDR3, as DNA: TGTGCCAGCAGCCCGGGCGGGGCCGGCTATGGCTACACCTTC.

This clonotype is deemed medium-sized. This chain connects TRBV7-8 to TRBJ2-1; 9 nucleotides line up with TRBD2. With 1 base clipped from V and 4 bases from J, the junction kept 5 bases outside the gene matches. The CDR3 extends over 16 amino acids. Germline CDR1 and CDR2: SGHVS and FQNEAQ. CDR3 nucleotide sequence: TGTGCCAGCAGCTTAGAGGCGGGGGGGCAATACAATGAGCAGTTCTTC. It translates to CASSLEAGGQYNEQFF.

The sample holds many counts of this clonotype. The genes are TRBV19 and TRBJ2-2, with D uncertain. There are 15 residues in the CDR3. Trimming cost V 3 bases and J 2 bases, with 10 bases left between them. The germline CDR1 and CDR2 sequences are LNHDA and SQIVND (reference sequence). The CDR3 DNA reads TGTGCCAGTAGTATGGAACAGCTAAACACCGGGGAGCTGTTTTTT. Amino acids: CASSMEQLNTGELFF. Full variable domain (missing parts from reference TRBV19 and TRBJ2-2): DGGITQSPKYLFRKEGQNVTLSCEQNLNHDAMYWYRQDPGQGLRLIYYSQIVNDFQKGDIAEGYSVSREKKESFPLTVTSAQKNPTAFYLCASSMEQLNTGELFFGEGSRLTVL.

Relative to its sample, this clonotype is medium-sized. The J gene is TRBJ1-1, the V gene TRBV6-5; D gene uncertain. Trimming removed 2 bases at V and 5 bases at J, with 9 bases between. The CDR3 is made up of 13 amino acids. Germline CDR1 reads MNHEY; CDR2 reads SVGAGI. Here the CDR3 reads CASSYGVRTEAFF. The CDR3, as DNA: TGTGCCAGCAGTTACGGGGTGAGGACTGAAGCTTTCTTT.

The sample holds a few counts of this clonotype. V is TRBV5-1 and J is TRBJ2-5, with TRBD2 matching over 10 bases. Germline CDR1 is SGHRS and CDR2 is YFSETQ. V lost 1 base and J lost 5; bases outside the gene matches: 2. This CDR3 has 14 amino acids. Written as DNA, the CDR3 is TGCGCCAGCAGCTTGCTAGCGGGGGATGAGACCCAGTACTTC. It codes for CASSLLAGDETQYF.

This clonotype is classed as medium-sized. The chain recombines TRBV19 with TRBJ1-1; D is ambiguous. CDR1 LNHDA and CDR2 SQIVND come from the germline V gene (reference sequence). Trimming took 5 bases from V and 4 from J, leaving 17 bases between them. The CDR3 length is 15 residues. Here the CDR3 DNA reads TGTGCCAGTAGTCCTGGGCCAGTCAGGTCCACTGAAGCTTTCTTT. It translates to CASSPGPVRSTEAFF.

Within the sample, this clonotype is medium-sized. The V and J genes are TRBV5-1 and TRBJ1-1; TRBD1 agrees at 11 bases. Germline V lookup: CDR1 SGHRS, CDR2 YFSETQ. The V gene end was trimmed by 4 bases and the J gene end by 0 bases; junction bases not matched to a gene: 5. The CDR3 extends over 16 amino acids. DNA of the CDR3: TGCGCCAGCAGCCCCCTGGGACAGGGGGTGAACACTGAAGCTTTCTTT. Its protein is CASSPLGQGVNTEAFF.

J is TRBJ1-1 and V is TRBV15, with 9 bases matching TRBD1. The CDR3 runs to 15 residues. Germline V lookup: CDR1 LNHNV, CDR2 YYDKDF (reference sequence). Trimming took 6 bases from V and 2 from J; bases not matched to a gene: 7. The CDR3 is CATRRTTGGNTEAFF. The CDR3 bases are TGTGCCACCAGGAGAACGACAGGGGGTAACACTGAAGCTTTCTTT.

This clonotype is judged medium-sized (0.01 to 0.1%). This chain links TRBV5-1 with TRBJ2-2; 7 nucleotides agree with TRBD2. The V gene end was trimmed by 5 bases and the J gene end by 5 bases; junction bases not matched to a gene: 9. This CDR3 is built from 15 residues. Per the germline V gene, CDR1 is SGHRS and CDR2 is YFSETQ. CDR3 in DNA: TGCGCCAGCAGGGAACGGGGGGAATGGACCGGGGAGCTGTTTTTT. This sequence encodes CASRERGEWTGELFF.

By its share, this clonotype is medium-sized. This rearrangement joins TRBV12-3 or TRBV12-4 to TRBJ1-3, with D hard to call. The CDR3 covers 12 residues. V was shortened by 5 bases and J by 9 bases, with 11 bases between the two germline ends. The CDR3 DNA reads TGTGCCAGCAGTCCCACAGCCACCACCATATATTTT. It yields the protein CASSPTATTIYF.

By share of the sample, this clonotype is medium-sized. This chain uses TRBV7-9 with TRBJ2-7; possible D gene TRBD1, 5 bases. The V end lost 1 base, the J end lost 3 bases, and 7 bases lay between the germline ends. The CDR3 totals 13 residues. Per germline, CDR1 SEHNR and CDR2 FQNEAQ (reference sequence). The CDR3 spells CASSLDRYYEQYV. The CDR3 DNA sequence: TGTGCCAGCAGCTTAGACAGGTACTACGAGCAGTACGTC.

V usage is TRBV27 and J usage is TRBJ2-7; TRBD1 matches at 7 bases. Germline assignment: CDR1 MNHEY and CDR2 SMNVEV (reference sequence). Germline trimming cut 5 bases from V and 2 bases from J; bases unmatched to any gene: 6. This CDR3 contains 14 residues. The CDR3 DNA sequence: TGTGCCAGCAGTGCACGCCAGGGGGCCTACGAGCAGTACGTC. This translates into CASSARQGAYEQYV.

Judged by abundance, this clonotype is medium-sized (0.01 to 0.1%). The chain is built from TRBV7-6 and TRBJ2-3; D is ambiguous. CDR1 SGHVS and CDR2 FNYEAQ come from the germline V gene. The V end lost 5 bases, the J end lost 8 bases, and 11 bases lay between the germline ends. The CDR3 loop spans 12 amino acids. DNA of the CDR3: TGTGCCAGCAGCCCGTCCGTGGGTACGCAGTATTTT. This codes for CASSPSVGTQYF.

This clonotype has only a few counts. The chain couples TRBV4-1 to TRBJ2-1; TRBD1 matches at 7 bases. The CDR3 extends over 12 amino acids. V lost 2 bases and J lost 10; bases outside the gene matches: 2. Germline lookup yields CDR1 MGHRA and CDR2 YSYEKL. The CDR3 DNA follows: TGCGCCAGCAGCCAAACAGGGGCGGAGCAGTTCTTC. Its translation is CASSQTGAEQFF.